These 2 T cell receptor beta chains were sequenced from one sample in a study of OX40 agonist ivuxolimab in advanced cancers. Measured with immunoSEQ multiplex PCR; TCRdb has only the in-frame clones, and not every one. The data hold tens of thousands of clones, with around 89% observed a single time. The material was CD4+ or CD8+ T cells sorted from blood, obtained in a trial of the OX40 agonist ivuxolimab. The origin of the receptors is an adult with an advanced solid tumor such as melanoma, head and neck, liver or kidney cancer.

The rearrangement joins TRBV30 to TRBJ2-3, with TRBD2 matching over 14 bases. V shed 3 bases, J shed 6 bases, and the junction held 8 bases outside the gene matches. The CDR3 consists of 16 residues. Germline CDR1 reads GTSNPN; CDR2 reads SVGIG (reference sequence). CDR3: CAWRAGTSGRIDTQYF. CDR3 nucleotide sequence: TGTGCCTGGAGAGCCGGGACTAGCGGGAGAATCGATACGCAGTATTTT.

V usage is TRBV11-2 and J usage is TRBJ2-1, with D possibly being TRBD1 (5 bases). Deletions cut 5 bases from V and 8 bases from J, with 16 bases between. This CDR3 contains 14 residues. Germline values: CDR1 SGHAT, CDR2 FQNNGV. CDR3 in DNA: TGTGCCAGCAGCATTGATAGGGGAAGCGATGAGCAGTTCTTC. This codes for CASSIDRGSDEQFF.